This T cell receptor beta chain was sequenced during a study of shared clonotypes between healthy human individuals. Regarding this clone: The antigen remains undetermined. Other DNA sequences in this sample translate to the same CDR3.

Among the donors, all were Caucasian adults who lived in Nashville, Tennessee. From CD4+ cells came CD45RA+ naive and CD45RA-negative memory subsets. Authors' data handling: Filtering differed for immunoSEQ, which gave only junction sequences without quality scores. Generated by immunoSEQ multiplex PCR, the TCRdb table keeps only in-frame clones and is missing some. Clone size and the V and J calls come from that table; the DNA yielded D and trimming. The sample lists roughly 2 million clones, 90% to 96% seen once, with more than 0.1% in the top ten. Study outcomes and limitations: Naive subsets typically showed greater estimated richness than memory subsets.

The sequencing input was naive CD4+ T cells sorted from blood. Subset denoted: CD45RA+ positively selected. This receptor was obtained from a man aged 18 to 30 in good health.

The CDR3 coding sequence is TGTGCCAGCTCACCACTAGCGGGTGGGACAGATACGCAGTATTTT. The encoded protein is CASSPLAGGTDTQYF. The gene calls are TRBV18 and TRBJ2-3; 7 nucleotides agree with TRBD2. The V gene end was trimmed by 1 base and the J gene end by 3 bases; junction bases not matched to a gene: 4. Germline lookup yields CDR1 KGHSH and CDR2 LQKENI. The CDR3 loop spans 15 amino acids.